The source of this TCR beta chain is a study of T cells in Graves' hyperthyroidism and ophthalmopathy. This clonotype was seen repeatedly, ten times or more. The antigen remains undetermined. There were TCR beta CDR3 regions amplified from RNA transcripts. The HTBI primer set was used in a first-round RT-PCR of the TCR CDR3. TCRdb re-analysed the multiplex PCR reads in MiXCR, keeping a single row per CDR3 protein. The table shows 300,000 to 500,000 distinct CDR3 sequences, with roughly 13% occurring only once. Study outcomes and limitations: From stable hyperthyroidism, ophthalmopathy was set apart by a 13 V-J model.

The CDR3 has 18 amino acids. From germline, CDR1 is SQVTM and CDR2 ANQGSEA. V was clipped by 4 bases and J by 4 bases; unmatched bases: 20. This sequence originates from a man aged 45-65 years with Graves' ophthalmopathy. The J gene is TRBJ2-3, the V gene TRBV29-1; TRBD1 matches at 7 bases. Input material: blood. Written as DNA, the CDR3 is TGCAGCGTTGCCGGCTTGTCAGGGGGAAGGCAGAGGTCAGATACGCAGTATTTT. This codes for CSVAGLSGGRQRSDTQYF.